The rows below give T cell receptor beta chains drawn from one sample of a study of OX40 agonist ivuxolimab in advanced cancers. Method: immunoSEQ multiplex PCR; TCRdb's copy keeps in-frame clones and lacks some. The sample carries tens of thousands of clones, roughly 90% recorded once. The sequenced sample was CD4+ or CD8+ T cells sorted from blood, obtained in a trial of the OX40 agonist ivuxolimab. The receptor set was obtained from an adult with an advanced solid tumor such as melanoma, head and neck, liver or kidney cancer. Both conserved end residues are part of each CDR3.

v_call	j_call	cdr3_aa
TRBV7-9	TRBJ1-2	CASKASGPSYGYTF
TRBV10-3	TRBJ2-1	CAIRNRDEYNEQFF
TRBV7-9	TRBJ2-7	CASSLEGLSGAEQYF
TRBV6-5	TRBJ2-7	CASSYSGSGPGYEQYF
TRBV5-6	TRBJ1-1	CASTRTGMNTEAFF
TRBV19	TRBJ2-1	CASSFRDRFEQFF
TRBV5-1	TRBJ2-5	CASSFGLAALPVTQYF
TRBV19	TRBJ1-2	CASSPSGTATYGYTF
TRBV19	TRBJ2-1	CASSFLTRDEQFF
TRBV5-5	TRBJ2-2	CASRIQGAVGELFF
TRBV5-1	TRBJ2-2	CASSLGDLNTGELFF
TRBV27	TRBJ1-1	CASMRKGGHTEAFF
TRBV11-3	TRBJ1-1	CASTSGFLNTEAFF
TRBV10-1	TRBJ2-2	CASSASPTGELFF
TRBV6-5	TRBJ2-7	CASRRTSGTYEQYF
TRBV7-2	TRBJ2-4	CASSATSGKNIQYF
TRBV9	TRBJ2-1	CASSLRDNLYNEQFF
TRBV7-2	TRBJ1-2	CASSSKGQGFGYTF
TRBV10-3	TRBJ2-2	CAIRRLAENTGELFF
TRBV10-1	TRBJ2-7	CASSEPSSYEQYF
TRBV4-1	-	CASSRDPGDPYEQYF
TRBV28	TRBJ2-3	CASSSGLDTQYF
TRBV7-2	TRBJ2-3	CASSFTGVDTQYF
TRBV10-1	TRBJ2-1	CATSGGDYNEQFF
TRBV30	TRBJ1-3	CAWSVQGASITSGNTIYF
TRBV28	TRBJ2-1	CASKEDQDYNEQFF
TRBV6-5	TRBJ1-1	CASSSGKTEAFF
TRBV14	TRBJ2-3	CASSRIAGTSGRNTQYF
TRBV28	TRBJ2-7	CASSSPGTGPHEQYF
TRBV6-6	TRBJ2-3	CASSYVRRITDTQYF
TRBV30	TRBJ1-5	CAWSVGGNQPQHF
TRBV6-5	TRBJ2-7	CASRREGLYEQYF
TRBV19	TRBJ2-5	CASSIVADQETQYF
TRBV19	TRBJ2-5	CASSIAGTGKETQYF
TRBV30	TRBJ2-7	CAWSGLLLNEQYF
TRBV30	TRBJ1-2	CAWRATGGSSPMRGYTF
TRBV30	TRBJ1-4	CAWSDNEKLFF
TRBV5-4	TRBJ2-7	CASSPGTSGSTEQYF
TRBV5-1	TRBJ2-5	CASSFAPGGGETQYF
TRBV11-2	TRBJ1-1	CASSLEGLTEAFF
TRBV5-1	TRBJ2-5	CASSLGQGLETQYF
TRBV5-5	TRBJ2-2	CASSLFGGTNTGELFF
TRBV5-1	TRBJ1-5	CASSLEGSGQPQHF
TRBV5-6	TRBJ1-4	CASRFTGSTNEKLFF
TRBV7-9	TRBJ2-5	CASGGGTHQETQYF
TRBV19	TRBJ2-7	CASSGDVYEQYF
TRBV27	TRBJ1-2	CASSSQGSDYGYTF
TRBV27	TRBJ2-6	CASRMSGRAAGANVLTF
TRBV5-4	TRBJ2-3	CASSLGQGAIDTQYF
TRBV7-2	TRBJ2-1	CASSLASRGRGEGNEQFF
TRBV19	TRBJ2-1	CASSTRAGTSGHNEQFF
TRBV6-5	TRBJ1-5	CASSYHGLNQPQHF
TRBV18	TRBJ2-2	CASSPPEGREELFF
TRBV5-1	TRBJ2-1	CASSPGLRDNEQFF
TRBV7-8	TRBJ1-6	CASSLVPSNSPLHF
TRBV21-1	TRBJ1-5	CASSRPQFGRDNQPQHF
TRBV7-2	TRBJ2-7	CASSLAGLQPYEQYF
TRBV18	TRBJ1-1	CASLRTGQGDTEAFF
TRBV20-1	TRBJ2-4	CSAEDANIQYF